In this sample, the clone carrying this TCR beta chain turned up a few times. The antigen remains undetermined. This entry is derived from a study of T-cell reconstitution after alpha-beta-depleted transplantation in children. Study-wide points: Reportedly, only several hundred clones from non-depleted graft cells drove alpha-beta T-cell counts at about two months. Surviving recipient T cells and thymic progenitors produced the high day-60 TCRbeta diversity seen in some patients. Newly produced T cells mostly accounted for T-cell counts and diversity one year post-transplant.

The TCRbeta library was prepared with unique molecular identifiers. A single record per CDR3 protein comes from TCRdb applying MiXCR to the PCR reads. Here the sample spans about 900,000 distinct CDR3 sequences, around 30% being singletons. Germline CDR1 and CDR2: DFQATT and SNEGSKA (reference sequence). CDR3 size: 14 residues. Trimming took off 4 bases at V and 4 bases at J, with 16 bases between the two ends. The rearrangement links TRBV20-1 to TRBJ2-5; D is unresolved. The sequence derives from a boy less than two years old who had a stem cell transplant for SCID, so the T cells may come from the graft donor. Sample: PBMCs, mostly from graft donor cells, taken 360 days after TCRalphabeta/CD19-depleted stem cell transplant. CDR3: CSANFGGSRETQYF. CDR3 sequence (DNA): TGCAGTGCTAACTTTGGTGGTAGCCGAGAGACCCAGTACTTC.